A selection of T cell receptor beta chains follows, all from one sample in a study of shared clonotypes between healthy human individuals. Some clones are missing from TCRdb's copy, which holds only in-frame ones; the method was immunoSEQ multiplex PCR. Among roughly 2,500,000 clones, 80% to 95% were seen once, and the ten largest hold 0.36%. Sequencing input: naive CD4+ T cells from PBMCs. These receptors were taken from a man aged 18-30 years in good health. Some clones in this sample may be carry-over from other donors' samples. Each CDR3 is given with its conserved first and last residue. The order of the fields is V gene, J gene, D gene, clone size, CDR3 protein, CDR3 DNA. A D gene is named only where the DNA matches it firmly. Clone size is given for some rows only: seen once, a few or many times, or a class if the clone is expanded.

v_gene: TRBV19; j_gene: TRBJ1-4; d_gene: NA; abundance: NA; CDR3aa: CASSIPGLNEKLFF; CDR3nt: TGTGCCAGTAGTATACCAGGCCTTAATGAAAAACTGTTTTTT
v_gene: TRBV19; j_gene: TRBJ1-2; d_gene: NA; abundance: NA; CDR3aa: CASSIQANRDYGYTF; CDR3nt: TGTGCCAGTAGTATACAGGCGAACAGGGATTATGGCTACACCTTC
v_gene: TRBV7-2; j_gene: TRBJ1-3; d_gene: NA; abundance: NA; CDR3aa: CASSPGLGNTIYF; CDR3nt: TGTGCCAGCAGCCCCGGCCTCGGAAACACCATATATTTT
v_gene: TRBV6-5; j_gene: TRBJ1-5; d_gene: NA; abundance: NA; CDR3aa: CASTLDGLSTAQHF; CDR3nt: TGTGCCAGCACCCTGGACGGTCTATCGACGGCCCAGCATTTT
v_gene: TRBV7-2; j_gene: TRBJ2-2; d_gene: TRBD2; abundance: NA; CDR3aa: CASRFPGLAGGPVGELFF; CDR3nt: TGTGCCAGCAGATTCCCCGGACTAGCGGGAGGGCCAGTCGGGGAGCTGTTTTTT
v_gene: TRBV5-6; j_gene: TRBJ2-1; d_gene: TRBD2; abundance: NA; CDR3aa: CASSLVSSGYGDEQFF; CDR3nt: TGTGCCAGCAGCTTGGTGTCTAGCGGGTATGGGGATGAGCAGTTCTTC
v_gene: TRBV5-1; j_gene: TRBJ2-2; d_gene: TRBD2; abundance: once; CDR3aa: CASSFGTNGGGELFF; CDR3nt: TGCGCCAGCAGCTTCGGGACTAACGGAGGCGGGGAGCTGTTTTTT
v_gene: TRBV7-8; j_gene: TRBJ2-3; d_gene: TRBD2; abundance: NA; CDR3aa: CASSLGGLAGGILNTQYF; CDR3nt: TGTGCCAGCAGCTTAGGGGGACTAGCGGGAGGGATCTTAAATACGCAGTATTTT
v_gene: TRBV18; j_gene: TRBJ2-7; d_gene: TRBD2; abundance: NA; CDR3aa: CASSPTTSGSSYEQYF; CDR3nt: TGTGCCAGCTCTCCCACTACTAGCGGGAGTTCCTACGAGCAGTACTTC
v_gene: TRBV6-6; j_gene: TRBJ1-6; d_gene: NA; abundance: once; CDR3aa: CASRSGQASNSPLHF; CDR3nt: TGTGCCAGCAGATCAGGACAAGCCTCTAATTCACCCCTCCACTTT
v_gene: TRBV5-1; j_gene: TRBJ2-7; d_gene: NA; abundance: once; CDR3aa: CASSLEAAESYEQYF; CDR3nt: TGCGCCAGCAGCTTGGAGGCAGCGGAATCCTACGAGCAGTACTTC
v_gene: TRBV9; j_gene: TRBJ1-1; d_gene: NA; abundance: NA; CDR3aa: CASSVGSRGLTEAFF; CDR3nt: TGTGCCAGCAGCGTAGGGTCTCGGGGCCTCACTGAAGCTTTCTTT
v_gene: TRBV7-9; j_gene: TRBJ1-3; d_gene: NA; abundance: NA; CDR3aa: CASSPDRAFSGNTIYF; CDR3nt: TGTGCCAGCAGCCCAGACCGGGCCTTCTCTGGAAACACCATATATTTT
v_gene: TRBV7-2; j_gene: TRBJ1-3; d_gene: NA; abundance: NA; CDR3aa: CASGGQGPYSGNTIYF; CDR3nt: TGTGCCAGCGGGGGTCAGGGCCCCTACTCTGGAAACACCATATATTTT
v_gene: TRBV6-4; j_gene: TRBJ2-2; d_gene: NA; abundance: NA; CDR3aa: CASSDADGRWTGELFF; CDR3nt: TGTGCCAGCAGTGACGCCGACGGGCGTTGGACCGGGGAGCTGTTTTTT
v_gene: TRBV5-1; j_gene: TRBJ2-3; d_gene: NA; abundance: NA; CDR3aa: CASSFGNTDTQYF; CDR3nt: TGCGCCAGCAGCTTTGGCAACACAGATACGCAGTATTTT
v_gene: TRBV6-1; j_gene: TRBJ2-7; d_gene: NA; abundance: NA; CDR3aa: CASTQGTYEQYF; CDR3nt: TGTGCCAGCACGCAGGGCACCTACGAGCAGTACTTC
v_gene: TRBV9; j_gene: TRBJ2-7; d_gene: NA; abundance: once; CDR3aa: CASSVTAGGRHEQYF; CDR3nt: TGTGCCAGCAGCGTTACAGCTGGGGGCCGCCACGAGCAGTACTTC
v_gene: TRBV5-1; j_gene: TRBJ2-7; d_gene: NA; abundance: NA; CDR3aa: CASSLSEVNYEQYF; CDR3nt: TGCGCCAGCAGCTTGTCAGAGGTAAACTACGAGCAGTACTTC
v_gene: TRBV7-9; j_gene: TRBJ1-2; d_gene: TRBD1; abundance: NA; CDR3aa: CASSSDRVTNYGYTF; CDR3nt: TGTGCCAGCAGCTCGGACAGGGTGACTAACTATGGCTACACCTTC
v_gene: TRBV23-1; j_gene: TRBJ1-2; d_gene: NA; abundance: NA; CDR3aa: CASSQSWPTGNGYTF; CDR3nt: TGCGCCAGCAGTCAATCGTGGCCTACGGGAAATGGCTACACCTTC
v_gene: TRBV6-5; j_gene: TRBJ1-5; d_gene: TRBD1; abundance: NA; CDR3aa: CASRMTGLSNQPQHF; CDR3nt: TGTGCCAGCAGAATGACAGGGCTGAGCAATCAGCCCCAGCATTTT
v_gene: TRBV7-2; j_gene: TRBJ1-3; d_gene: NA; abundance: NA; CDR3aa: CASSLDGTSGNTIYF; CDR3nt: TGTGCCAGCAGCTTAGATGGGACATCAGGAAACACCATATATTTT
v_gene: TRBV28; j_gene: TRBJ2-7; d_gene: NA; abundance: NA; CDR3aa: CASSSYRGHLSYEQYF; CDR3nt: TGTGCCAGCAGTTCTTATAGGGGACACCTCAGCTACGAGCAGTACTTC
v_gene: TRBV5-1; j_gene: TRBJ1-1; d_gene: NA; abundance: NA; CDR3aa: CASSLESMNTEAFF; CDR3nt: TGCGCCAGCAGCTTGGAAAGCATGAACACTGAAGCTTTCTTT
v_gene: TRBV30; j_gene: TRBJ2-7; d_gene: TRBD1; abundance: NA; CDR3aa: CAWRPWGQGDEQYF; CDR3nt: TGTGCCTGGAGACCTTGGGGACAGGGTGACGAGCAGTACTTC
v_gene: TRBV5-1; j_gene: TRBJ1-3; d_gene: NA; abundance: NA; CDR3aa: CASSSGDTGIGNTIYF; CDR3nt: TGCGCCAGCAGCTCGGGGGACACAGGGATCGGAAACACCATATATTTT
v_gene: TRBV30; j_gene: TRBJ2-7; d_gene: TRBD1; abundance: NA; CDR3aa: CAWSYPGTAFYEQYF; CDR3nt: TGTGCCTGGAGTTATCCCGGGACAGCATTCTACGAGCAGTACTTC
v_gene: TRBV7-2; j_gene: TRBJ2-7; d_gene: TRBD1; abundance: NA; CDR3aa: CASSPSGQDTPQYF; CDR3nt: TGTGCCAGCAGCCCCTCGGGACAGGACACCCCCCAGTACTTC
v_gene: TRBV14; j_gene: TRBJ2-7; d_gene: NA; abundance: NA; CDR3aa: CASSQDRSRGHEQYF; CDR3nt: TGTGCCAGCAGCCAAGATCGAAGTAGGGGCCACGAGCAGTACTTC
v_gene: TRBV30; j_gene: TRBJ1-2; d_gene: NA; abundance: NA; CDR3aa: CAWSLTPFAISGYTF; CDR3nt: TGTGCCTGGAGTCTCACGCCATTCGCCATTAGTGGCTACACCTTC
v_gene: TRBV19; j_gene: TRBJ1-4; d_gene: NA; abundance: NA; CDR3aa: CASSIRLAEKLFF; CDR3nt: TGTGCCAGTAGTATACGATTAGCTGAAAAACTGTTTTTT
v_gene: TRBV7-9; j_gene: TRBJ2-1; d_gene: TRBD2; abundance: NA; CDR3aa: CASSLLAGVGNEQFF; CDR3nt: TGTGCCAGCAGTTTACTAGCGGGAGTAGGGAATGAGCAGTTCTTC
v_gene: TRBV9; j_gene: TRBJ2-3; d_gene: TRBD1; abundance: NA; CDR3aa: CASSVIPRDRVLYF; CDR3nt: TGTGCCAGCAGCGTAATTCCCCGGGACAGGGTTTTGTATTTT
v_gene: TRBV5-1; j_gene: TRBJ2-1; d_gene: NA; abundance: NA; CDR3aa: CASSYLDRSYNEQFF; CDR3nt: TGCGCCAGCAGTTACCTAGATAGATCCTACAATGAGCAGTTCTTC
v_gene: TRBV18; j_gene: TRBJ2-3; d_gene: TRBD1; abundance: once; CDR3aa: CASSIRQGATDTQYF; CDR3nt: TGTGCCAGCTCGATTCGACAGGGTGCCACAGATACGCAGTATTTT
v_gene: TRBV5-5; j_gene: TRBJ2-1; d_gene: NA; abundance: NA; CDR3aa: CASSLESENNEQFF; CDR3nt: TGTGCCAGCAGCTTGGAGTCCGAGAACAATGAGCAGTTCTTC
v_gene: TRBV5-1; j_gene: TRBJ2-5; d_gene: NA; abundance: NA; CDR3aa: CASSLLGTAQETQYF; CDR3nt: TGCGCCAGCAGCTTGTTGGGAACAGCACAAGAGACCCAGTACTTC
v_gene: TRBV6-6; j_gene: TRBJ1-5; d_gene: TRBD1; abundance: NA; CDR3aa: CASRPYLDRHNQPQHF; CDR3nt: TGTGCCAGCAGACCCTATCTGGACAGGCACAATCAGCCCCAGCATTTT
v_gene: TRBV10-3; j_gene: TRBJ1-5; d_gene: NA; abundance: NA; CDR3aa: CAISEGLGNNQPQHF; CDR3nt: TGTGCCATCAGTGAGGGTTTAGGGAACAATCAGCCCCAGCATTTT
v_gene: TRBV5-4; j_gene: TRBJ2-3; d_gene: TRBD1; abundance: NA; CDR3aa: CASSSRTGTSTDTQYF; CDR3nt: TGTGCCAGCAGCTCGCGGACAGGGACTAGCACAGATACGCAGTATTTT
v_gene: TRBV5-6; j_gene: TRBJ1-1; d_gene: NA; abundance: NA; CDR3aa: CASSLTENTEAFF; CDR3nt: TGTGCCAGCAGCTTAACAGAGAACACTGAAGCTTTCTTT
v_gene: TRBV7-2; j_gene: TRBJ2-7; d_gene: TRBD1; abundance: NA; CDR3aa: CASSRQGYEQYF; CDR3nt: TGTGCCAGCAGCCGACAGGGGTACGAGCAGTACTTC
v_gene: TRBV5-3; j_gene: TRBJ2-1; d_gene: TRBD2; abundance: NA; CDR3aa: CARSFTSGRAWSYNEQFF; CDR3nt: TGTGCCAGAAGCTTTACTAGCGGGAGGGCCTGGTCCTACAATGAGCAGTTCTTC
v_gene: TRBV5-6; j_gene: TRBJ2-3; d_gene: NA; abundance: once; CDR3aa: CASSFRGRTSLGTDTQYF; CDR3nt: TGTGCCAGCAGTTTCAGGGGACGGACTTCCTTGGGGACAGATACGCAGTATTTT
v_gene: TRBV6-4; j_gene: TRBJ2-7; d_gene: TRBD1; abundance: NA; CDR3aa: CASIYKTGGYEQYF; CDR3nt: TGTGCCAGCATCTACAAGACAGGGGGCTACGAGCAGTACTTC
v_gene: TRBV6-5; j_gene: TRBJ2-7; d_gene: NA; abundance: NA; CDR3aa: CASSYSSSPEHEQYF; CDR3nt: TGTGCCAGCAGTTACTCAAGCTCGCCCGAACACGAGCAGTACTTC